This entry describes one TCR beta chain. What it binds is not known. This specimen comes from a study of T cell responses to AZD1222 COVID-19 vaccine. Findings and caveats of the study: Donors skewed white British and female; clonal diversity was possibly underestimated. Spike-specific TCRs gained breadth and depth after people received two AZD1222 doses.

Data came from immunoSEQ multiplex PCR; TCRdb stores just in-frame clones and leaves some out. Among more than 75,000 clones listed, over 75% were seen once. The CDR3 loop spans 13 amino acids. The V and J ends lost 4 bases and 8 bases respectively, with 14 bases between them. Germline values: CDR1 SGHTA, CDR2 FQGTGA. The receptor's source is an adult who received the AZD1222 COVID-19 vaccine. The material was peripheral blood, obtained 28 days after the second AZD1222 dose. This rearrangement joins TRBV7-3 to TRBJ1-1, with D tentatively TRBD1 (6 bases). The CDR3 nucleotides are TGTGCCAGCAGCTCCCCCGGGGGGGGCGAAGCTTTCTTT. Translating it yields CASSSPGGGEAFF.